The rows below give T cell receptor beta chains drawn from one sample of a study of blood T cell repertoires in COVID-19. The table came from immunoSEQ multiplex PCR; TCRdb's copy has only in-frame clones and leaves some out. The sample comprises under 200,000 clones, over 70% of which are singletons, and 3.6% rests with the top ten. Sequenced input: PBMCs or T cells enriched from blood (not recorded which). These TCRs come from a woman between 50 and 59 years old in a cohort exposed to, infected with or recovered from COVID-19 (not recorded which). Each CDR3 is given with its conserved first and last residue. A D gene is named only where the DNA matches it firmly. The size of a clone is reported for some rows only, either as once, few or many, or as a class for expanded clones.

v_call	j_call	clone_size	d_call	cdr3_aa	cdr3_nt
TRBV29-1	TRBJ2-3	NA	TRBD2	CSVRGLAGTGTDTQYF	TGCAGCGTTCGGGGACTAGCGGGAACAGGGACAGATACGCAGTATTTT
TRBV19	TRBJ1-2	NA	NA	CASSERDRLYGYTF	TGTGCCAGTAGTGAACGAGACAGGTTATATGGCTACACCTTC
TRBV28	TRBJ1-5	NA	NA	CASHGSNQPQHF	TGTGCCTCGCACGGGAGCAATCAGCCCCAGCATTTT
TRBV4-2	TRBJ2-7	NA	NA	CASSQEGGRDSYEQYF	TGTGCCAGCAGCCAAGAGGGAGGCAGGGACTCCTACGAGCAGTACTTC
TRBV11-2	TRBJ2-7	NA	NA	CASSLSSNYEQYF	TGTGCCAGCAGCTTATCTAGTAACTACGAGCAGTACTTC
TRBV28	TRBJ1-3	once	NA	CASIGFSAGNTIYF	TGTGCCAGCATCGGTTTTTCGGCTGGAAACACCATATATTTT
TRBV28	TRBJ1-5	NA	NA	CASSPRGFRASNQPQHF	TGTGCCAGCAGTCCCCGGGGGTTTCGAGCGAGCAATCAGCCCCAGCATTTT
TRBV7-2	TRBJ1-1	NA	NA	CASSPGSGGQGEAFF	TGTGCCAGCAGCCCAGGGTCGGGAGGTCAGGGTGAAGCTTTCTTT
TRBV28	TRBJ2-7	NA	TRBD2	CASSSPSGVAGNSYEQYF	TGTGCCAGCAGTTCCCCATCCGGGGTAGCGGGGAACTCCTACGAGCAGTACTTC
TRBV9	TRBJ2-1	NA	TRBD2	CASSPLAGGRNEQFF	TGTGCCAGCAGTCCACTAGCGGGGGGGCGGAATGAGCAGTTCTTC
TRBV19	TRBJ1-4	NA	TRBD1	CASRITGVDEKLFF	TGTGCCAGTAGAATAACAGGGGTCGACGAAAAACTGTTTTTT
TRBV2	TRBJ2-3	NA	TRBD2	CASTSRAGGTDTQYF	TGTGCCAGCACCTCAAGGGCGGGGGGCACAGATACGCAGTATTTT
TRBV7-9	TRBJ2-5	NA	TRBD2	CASRTATSAGTQYF	TGTGCCAGCAGGACTGCCACTAGCGCAGGGACCCAGTACTTC
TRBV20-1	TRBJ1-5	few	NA	CSASYPPVVWGTDQPQHF	TGCAGTGCTAGTTATCCCCCGGTCGTATGGGGCACGGATCAGCCCCAGCATTTT
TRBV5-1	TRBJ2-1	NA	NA	CASKPDSSSRGEQFF	TGCGCCAGCAAACCAGATTCGTCCTCACGGGGTGAGCAGTTCTTC
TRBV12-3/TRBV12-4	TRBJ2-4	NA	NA	CASSLQGINIQYF	TGTGCCAGCAGTTTACAGGGGATAAACATTCAGTACTTC
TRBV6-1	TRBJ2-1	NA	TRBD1	CASSEGQLINEQFF	TGTGCCAGCAGTGAGGGACAGCTGATCAATGAGCAGTTCTTC
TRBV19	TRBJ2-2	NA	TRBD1	CATGQGTNTGELFF	TGTGCCACTGGACAGGGGACGAACACCGGGGAGCTGTTTTTT
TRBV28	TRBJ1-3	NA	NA	CASSFGGVDTIYF	TGTGCCAGCAGTTTTGGAGGGGTCGACACCATATATTTT
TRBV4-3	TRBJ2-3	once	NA	CASSQDVLTDTQYF	TGCGCCAGCAGCCAAGATGTCCTGACAGATACGCAGTATTTT
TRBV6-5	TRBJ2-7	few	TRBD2	CASCSLAGGSYEQYF	TGTGCCAGCTGTAGCCTAGCGGGGGGTTCCTACGAGCAGTACTTC